This T cell receptor (beta chain) was sequenced for a study of CD8+ T cells in alopecia areata. On the study more broadly: Patients remained on tofacitinib for 6 to 18 months and then went 6 months without it.

This clone appeared a few times. It was cDNA, reverse transcribed from extracted RNA, that served as the sequencing template. TCRdb's copy holds only in-frame clones and misses some; the assay was immunoSEQ multiplex PCR. Of about 130,000 clones in the sample, around three fifths are singletons; the top ten hold roughly 4.3%. The TCR originated in a human donor with alopecia areata. This material consisted of CD4+ T cells sorted from blood, taken at week 0.

The CDR3 DNA sequence: TGCGCCAGCAGCCAAGCGGGACAGGGCCATGGCTACACCTTC. Translated: CASSQAGQGHGYTF. J is TRBJ1-2 and V is TRBV4-1, with 9 bases matching TRBD1. Germline V gene lookup returns CDR1 MGHRA and CDR2 YSYEKL. V shed 1 base, J shed 6 bases, and the junction held 3 bases outside the gene matches. There are 14 residues in the CDR3.